This TCR beta chain is from a study of prognosis after radiotherapy for stage I lung cancer. About the research overall: Five patients had oligometastatic NSCLC after their primary tumor was surgically resected, and under 15 patients had newly diagnosed primary stage I lung tumors. Deemed medically inoperable were all patients with non-small cell lung cancer.

This CDR3 comprises 16 residues. Trimming stripped 5 bases from V and 2 bases from J, with 17 bases between. It was by two-round multiplex PCR that TCR beta CDR3 was amplified from genomic DNA. The authors ran first-round PCR with primers specific to each TRBV and TRBJ gene. A single record per CDR3 protein comes from TCRdb applying MiXCR to the multiplex PCR reads. The sample comprises 20,000 to 30,000 distinct CDR3 sequences, approximately 40% of which are singletons, and approximately 21% rests with the top ten. This clonotype is labeled as medium-sized. The V gene is TRBV12-3 or TRBV12-4, the J gene TRBJ2-3; D is unresolved. The origin of this receptor is a donor aged 50 or older with non-small cell lung cancer. The source was PBMCs, collected before or after stereotactic body radiation therapy (not recorded which). The DNA for the CDR3 is TGTGCCAGCAGTCTCGCCGTCACAGCCAACACAGATACGCAGTATTTT. Encoded protein: CASSLAVTANTDTQYF.